This passage covers 24 T cell receptor beta chains from one sample sequenced in a study of blood T cell repertoires in COVID-19. Using immunoSEQ multiplex PCR, the repertoire was profiled, and TCRdb retains in-frame clones only, with some absent. This table holds 25,000 to 30,000 clones, roughly 70% found once. What was sequenced was peripheral blood. These receptors were collected from a boy under 10 years old with active or convalescent COVID-19.

The chain couples TRBV7-8 to TRBJ1-1; D call uncertain. Trimming removed 5 bases from V and 5 bases from J, with 9 bases in between. The CDR3 length is 12 residues. CDR1 and CDR2 from the germline V gene are SGHVS and FQNEAQ. CDR3 DNA: TGTGCCAGCAGCCGGGCAGGAACTGAAGCTTTCTTT. Translated: CASSRAGTEAFF.

DNA for the CDR3: TGTGCCAGCAGTACTACAGCGGTGGCGGTGGGGAGGGAGACCCAGTACTTC. Translation: CASSTTAVAVGRETQYF. The chain has TRBV6-2 or TRBV6-3 and TRBJ2-5, with a tentative D call TRBD2 (6 bases). Trimming took 5 bases from V and 5 from J, leaving 24 bases between them. Germline V gene lookup returns CDR1 MNHEY and CDR2 SVGEGT. The CDR3 consists of 17 residues.

J is TRBJ1-1 and V is TRBV19; possible D gene TRBD1, 6 bases. Germline V gives CDR1 LNHDA, CDR2 SQIVND (reference sequence). V was cut by 5 bases and J by 5 bases, with 18 bases left in between. The CDR3 runs 15 residues. The CDR3 protein is CASSSTPQGNTEAFF. CDR3 in DNA: TGTGCCAGTAGTTCCACGCCACAGGGTAATACTGAAGCTTTCTTT.

The chain couples TRBV19 to TRBJ1-1, with D perhaps TRBD1 (5 bases). Deletions cut 5 bases from V and 6 bases from J, with 22 bases between. CDR1 and CDR2 (germline): LNHDA, SQIVND (reference sequence). The CDR3 totals 16 residues. CDR3 coding DNA: TGTGCCAGTAGTCGCCAGGGAATTCTTGGGATGGCTGAAGCTTTCTTT. This translates into CASSRQGILGMAEAFF.

This chain joins TRBV27 and TRBJ1-5; a possible D gene is TRBD1 (6 bases). This CDR3 comprises 16 residues. Germline CDR1 is MNHEY and CDR2 is SMNVEV (reference sequence). The V end lost 6 bases, the J end lost 2 bases, and 17 bases lay between the germline ends. The CDR3 DNA is TGTGCCAGCAGATCTACAGGGTGGTCGGGCAATCAGCCCCAGCATTTT. Translation: CASRSTGWSGNQPQHF.

The V call is TRBV5-1, the J call TRBJ2-1; 8 bases align to TRBD2. Germline V gives CDR1 SGHRS, CDR2 YFSETQ. Trimming at V came to 2 bases and at J to 3 bases, leaving 4 bases not matched to a gene. The CDR3 extends over 15 amino acids. In nucleotides, the CDR3 is TGCGCCAGCAGCTTTTCGGCGGGGGGCTACAATGAGCAGTTCTTC. Protein product: CASSFSAGGYNEQFF.

The gene calls are TRBV27 and TRBJ1-1, with 9 nucleotides matching TRBD1. The CDR3 spans 14 residues. With V trimmed by 6 bases and J by 6 bases, 8 bases remained unmatched. Germline V lookup: CDR1 MNHEY, CDR2 SMNVEV (reference sequence). The CDR3 here is CASSLPGQGPEAFF. DNA of the CDR3: TGTGCCAGCAGCCTCCCGGGACAGGGTCCTGAAGCTTTCTTT.

There are a few counts of this clone. The V and J genes are TRBV5-5 and TRBJ1-1; 9 bases map to TRBD1. Trimming removed 4 bases from V and 4 bases from J; junction bases left unmatched: 5. The CDR3 totals 14 residues. Looked up from germline, CDR1 is SGHKS and CDR2 is YYEKEE (reference sequence). The CDR3 nucleotides read TGTGCCAGCAGCCGGACAGGGGTGGGCACTGAAGCTTTCTTT. It translates to CASSRTGVGTEAFF.

This sequence joins TRBV5-6 and TRBJ2-7, with 9 bases that match TRBD2. CDR1 and CDR2 (germline): SGHDT, YYEEEE. The CDR3 is 17 residues long. Trimming took 3 bases from V and 3 from J; bases not matched to a gene: 13. CDR3 in amino acids: CASSSPIRGLALYEQYF. The DNA of the CDR3 is TGTGCCAGCAGCTCACCCATTAGGGGACTAGCTCTCTACGAGCAGTACTTC. Full variable domain (rest looked up from reference TRBV5-6 and TRBJ2-7): DAGVTQSPTHLIKTRGQQVTLRCSPKSGHDTVSWYQQALGQGPQFIFQYYEEEERQRGNFPDRFSGHQFPNYSSELNVNALLLGDSALYLCASSSPIRGLALYEQYFGPGTRLTVT.

This clone was counted a single time. This chain uses TRBV7-9 with TRBJ2-2, with unresolved D. V was pared by 0 bases and J by 0 bases, with 2 bases between. The CDR3 length is 14 residues. Germline assignment: CDR1 SEHNR and CDR2 FQNEAQ (reference sequence). The CDR3 DNA reads as TGTGCCAGCAGCTTAGCCGCGAACACCGGGGAGCTGTTTTTT. This sequence encodes CASSLAANTGELFF.

In this sample, this clone turned up once. This rearrangement joins TRBV28 to TRBJ2-3; 8 bases are shared with TRBD2. The germline V gene has CDR1 MDHEN and CDR2 SYDVKM. CDR3 length: 16 amino acids. V dropped 4 bases and J dropped 3; count of bases not matched to a gene: 9. Here the CDR3 reads CASSSFSGKGTDTQYF. The CDR3 DNA is TGTGCCAGCAGTTCATTTAGCGGGAAGGGGACAGATACGCAGTATTTT.

This chain connects TRBV14 to TRBJ2-1, with 11 positions matching TRBD2. Germline values: CDR1 SGHDN, CDR2 FVKESK. V lost 1 base to trimming and J lost 7 bases; unmatched junction nucleotides: 0. The CDR3 length is 14 residues. The CDR3 here is CASSQGTSGNEQFF. In DNA, the CDR3 is TGTGCCAGCAGCCAAGGGACTAGCGGGAATGAGCAGTTCTTC.

This clone was seen once. V usage is TRBV18 and J usage is TRBJ1-6, with D hard to call. Trimming pared 4 bases from V and 8 bases from J, leaving 21 bases between. The CDR3 length is 17 residues. The germline CDR1 and CDR2 sequences are KGHSH and LQKENI. The CDR3 region is CASSLNGQTNRDSPLHF. CDR3 sequence (DNA): TGTGCCAGCTCACTTAATGGGCAGACTAATAGGGATTCACCCCTCCACTTT.

The chain carries TRBV11-3 and TRBJ2-1, with 7 bases aligning to TRBD1. Germline V CDR1 and CDR2: SGHNT, YENEEA. The trim removed 3 bases at V and 2 bases at J, leaving 4 bases unmatched. The CDR3 spans 15 residues. The CDR3 nucleotides are TGTGCCAGCAGCTTCCGACAGGGCCCCTACAATGAGCAGTTCTTC. Amino acids: CASSFRQGPYNEQFF.

The rearrangement uses TRBV7-8 and TRBJ2-1; D is undetermined. The CDR3 is made up of 16 amino acids. Between the trimmed V and J ends, which lost 4 bases and 0 bases, there was a span of 13 bases. CDR1 is SGHVS, CDR2 FQNEAQ, per germline. In nucleotides, the CDR3 is TGTGCCAGCAGCTCGGTCGGCGGAGTCTCCTACAATGAGCAGTTCTTC. It encodes CASSSVGGVSYNEQFF.

The chain is built from TRBV20-1 and TRBJ2-7, with D uncertain. CDR3 length: 11 amino acids. Trimming took 5 bases from V and 3 from J, leaving 8 bases between them. From germline, CDR1 is DFQATT and CDR2 SNEGSKA (reference sequence). The CDR3 DNA follows: TGCAGTGCTCGGAACAGCTACGAGCAGTACGTC. Its protein product is CSARNSYEQYV.

This rearrangement joins TRBV27 to TRBJ2-3; D is unclear. This CDR3 is 16 amino acids long. Per germline, CDR1 MNHEY and CDR2 SMNVEV (reference sequence). Trimming cost V 1 base and J 3 bases, with 14 bases left between them. In DNA, the CDR3 is TGTGCCAGCAGTTTATTAGCAGCCCCCTCGACAGATACGCAGTATTTT. Protein sequence: CASSLLAAPSTDTQYF.

This chain uses TRBV5-1 with TRBJ1-1; possibly TRBD1 for D (5 bases). The CDR3 extends over 15 amino acids. The V end lost 0 bases, the J end lost 1 base, and 10 bases lay between the germline ends. CDR1 and CDR2 from the germline V gene are SGHRS and YFSETQ. The CDR3 is CASSLGWQGNTEAFF. In DNA form, the CDR3 reads TGCGCCAGCAGCTTGGGATGGCAGGGGAACACTGAAGCTTTCTTT. Supplemented by reference TRBV5-1 and TRBJ1-1, the full variable domain reads KAGVTQTPRYLIKTRGQQVTLSCSPISGHRSVSWYQQTPGQGLQFLFEYFSETQRNKGNFPGRFSGRQFSNSRSEMNVSTLELGDSALYLCASSLGWQGNTEAFFGQGTRLTVV.

This clone occurred a few times. The chain has TRBV6-2 or TRBV6-3 and TRBJ1-2; 9 nucleotides match TRBD1. The ends lost 3 bases at V and 6 bases at J; junction bases unmatched: 5. The CDR3 extends over 14 amino acids. Per germline, CDR1 MNHEY and CDR2 SVGEGT. DNA for the CDR3: TGTGCCAGCAGTTATAAACAGGGGGCAGATGGCTACACCTTC. Protein product: CASSYKQGADGYTF.

The rearrangement links TRBV28 to TRBJ2-5, with a tentative D call TRBD2 (6 bases). This CDR3 is built from 13 residues. CDR1 MDHEN and CDR2 SYDVKM come from the germline V gene. Trimming took off 6 bases at V and 4 bases at J, with 12 bases between the two ends. The CDR3 here is CASRLRGGETQYF. CDR3 bases: TGTGCCAGCAGACTTAGGGGAGGAGAGACCCAGTACTTC.

V gene TRBV7-2 combines with J gene TRBJ1-6; tentative D call: TRBD1 (6 bases). V lost 4 bases and J lost 2, with 6 bases in between. The germline V gene has CDR1 SGHTA and CDR2 FQGNSA. The CDR3 is 14 amino acids. The CDR3 loop is CASSWDTYNSPLHF. DNA for the CDR3: TGTGCCAGCAGCTGGGACACCTATAATTCACCCCTCCACTTT.

The chain has TRBV19 and TRBJ1-1, with TRBD1 as a possible D gene (5 bases). The V end lost 2 bases, the J end lost 7 bases, and 14 bases lay between the germline ends. This CDR3 region has 14 residues. The germline V gene has CDR1 LNHDA and CDR2 SQIVND (reference sequence). Here the CDR3 reads CASSIQGWGDEAFF. CDR3 in DNA: TGTGCCAGTAGTATACAGGGTTGGGGCGATGAAGCTTTCTTT.

This chain connects TRBV7-9 to TRBJ1-3, with 9 positions matching TRBD1. The CDR3 has 16 residues. Germline V gene data show CDR1 as SEHNR and CDR2 as FQNEAQ (reference sequence). V lost 5 bases to trimming and J lost 4 bases; unmatched junction nucleotides: 9. The CDR3 nucleotides read TGTGCCAGCAGCATTCAGGACAGGGGAGGCGGAAACACCATATATTTT. Translation gives CASSIQDRGGGNTIYF. The entire variable domain, with the rest obtained from reference TRBV7-9 and TRBJ1-3, is as follows: DTGVSQNPRHKITKRGQNVTFRCDPISEHNRLYWYRQTLGQGPEFLTYFQNEAQLEKSRLLSDRFSAERPKGSFSTLEIQRTEQGDSAMYLCASSIQDRGGGNTIYFGEGSWLTVV.

The CDR3: CATLSAGSSYNEQFF. The CDR3 nucleotides read TGTGCCACCCTCTCAGCGGGGAGCTCCTACAATGAGCAGTTCTTC. The rearrangement uses TRBV25-1 and TRBJ2-1; 7 bases fit TRBD2. Germline trimming cut 10 bases from V and 0 bases from J; bases unmatched to any gene: 9. The CDR3 totals 15 residues. Germline loops: CDR1 MGHDK, CDR2 SYGVNS.